This TCR beta chain was sequenced during a study of control samples from healthy donors and cancer patients (dated by TCRdb to 2018 to 2020). The protocol used for the library was the immunoSEQ multiplex PCR assay. In its TCRdb copy, this immuneACCESS table keeps in-frame sequences only and misses some clones. Where compared with another copy, unresolved V genes explain less than half of these, and the others have no known cause. The table of this sample itemizes about 190,000 clones. Approximately 2.2% of the sample is taken by the ten largest. CDR1 and CDR2 are read off the germline V gene (reference sequence) as SSHAT and FNYEAQ. The CDR3 runs 15 amino acids, cysteine and phenylalanine included. The CDR3 DNA has 45 bases and is translated from base 1. A word on this clone: Which antigen it targets is not known. The junction does not match germline at one end; this may be a read error.

This clonotype originated in a woman in her twenties or thirties in good health. Input material: blood. The chain is assembled from TRBV7-7 and TRBJ2-5, with the D gene not clear enough to name. The CDR3 in this case is CASSPRSVPQETQYF. The DNA sequence reads TGTGCTAGCAGCCCGCGAAGCGTGCCCCAAGAGACCCAGTACTTC.